This TCR beta chain was sequenced during a study of blood T cell repertoires in COVID-19. CDR3 length: 15 amino acids. Germline-derived CDR1 and CDR2 are SGHAT and FQNNGV. TCRdb keeps only in-frame clones here, not all; method: immunoSEQ multiplex PCR. The sample has 100,000 or so clones, approximately 93% seen once. The source material was peripheral blood. The J gene is TRBJ2-7, the V gene TRBV11-2; 11 positions match TRBD1. This TCR was sampled from a man aged 55 to 69 with acute or convalescent COVID-19. In DNA, the CDR3 is TGTGCCAGCAGCCTAGATGGACAGGGGGCTTACGAGCAGTACGTC. This sequence encodes CASSLDGQGAYEQYV.